This TCR beta chain was sequenced during a study of shared clonotypes between healthy human individuals. The CDR3 runs to 16 residues. Germline loops: CDR1 SGHNT, CDR2 YYREEE (reference sequence). V was pared by 2 bases and J by 5 bases, with 20 bases between. Some clones are missing from TCRdb's copy, which holds only in-frame ones; the method was immunoSEQ multiplex PCR. Of around 2,000,000 clones in the sample, about 93% are singletons; the top ten hold more than 1.5%. This clone was counted many times. CD8 cells classed as naive were CD45RO-negative and positively selected for CCR7, excluding terminally differentiated effector memory CD45RA+ cells.

The sequenced sample consisted of naive CD8+ T cells from PBMCs. The chain couples TRBV5-4 to TRBJ2-7; D is perhaps TRBD1 or TRBD2 (7 bases each). This TCR came from a man in his late teens or twenties in good health. Some clones in this sample may be carry-over from other donors' samples. The CDR3 region has the DNA TGTGCCAGCAGCTTAGGCTTGGGAGGGGGCTTGAACGAGCAGTACTTC. Its protein product is CASSLGLGGGLNEQYF.